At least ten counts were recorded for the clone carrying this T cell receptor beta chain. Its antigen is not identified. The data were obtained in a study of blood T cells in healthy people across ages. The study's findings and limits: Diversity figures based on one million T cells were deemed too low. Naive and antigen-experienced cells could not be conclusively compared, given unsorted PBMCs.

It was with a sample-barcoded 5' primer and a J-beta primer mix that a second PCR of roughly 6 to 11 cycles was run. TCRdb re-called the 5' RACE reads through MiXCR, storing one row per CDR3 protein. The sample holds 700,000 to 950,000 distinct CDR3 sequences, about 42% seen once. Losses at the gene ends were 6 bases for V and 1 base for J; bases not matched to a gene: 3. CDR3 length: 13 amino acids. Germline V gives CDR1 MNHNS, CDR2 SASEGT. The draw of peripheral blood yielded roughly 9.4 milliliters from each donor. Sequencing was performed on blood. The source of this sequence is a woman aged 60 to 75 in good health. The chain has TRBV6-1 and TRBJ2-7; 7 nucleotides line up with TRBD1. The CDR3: CASRTGVSYEQYF. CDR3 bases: TGTGCCAGCAGAACAGGGGTATCCTACGAGCAGTACTTC.